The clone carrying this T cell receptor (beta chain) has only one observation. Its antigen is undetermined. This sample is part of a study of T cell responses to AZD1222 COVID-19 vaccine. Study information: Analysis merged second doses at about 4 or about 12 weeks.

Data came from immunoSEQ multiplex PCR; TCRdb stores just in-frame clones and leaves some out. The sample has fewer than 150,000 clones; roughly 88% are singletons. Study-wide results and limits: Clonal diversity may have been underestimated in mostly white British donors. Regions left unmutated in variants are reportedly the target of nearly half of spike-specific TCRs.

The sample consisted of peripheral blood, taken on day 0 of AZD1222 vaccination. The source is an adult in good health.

CDR3 amino acids: CASRPGQGRYDQPQHF. In DNA form, the CDR3 reads TGTGCCAGTAGGCCCGGACAGGGTAGGTATGATCAGCCCCAGCATTTT. The chain employs TRBV19 and TRBJ1-5; 8 bases line up with TRBD1. V shed 6 bases and J 5 bases; nucleotides not matched to a gene: 12. Germline V gene data show CDR1 as LNHDA and CDR2 as SQIVND (reference sequence). CDR3 length: 16 amino acids.